These 4 T cell receptor beta chains originate from one sample sequenced in a study of human T cells and chemical hapten exposure. Time point in this sample: patch test 1, 2 weeks after DPC sensitization. Specified treatment: therapeutic diphenylcyclopropenone sensitization with weekly scalp DPC. In TCRdb, the RACE reads were re-called with MiXCR into one record per CDR3 protein. The sample lists roughly 82,000 distinct CDR3 sequences, approximately 12% occurring once. The sample in question was whole blood, obtained in connection with sensitization to the hapten diphenylcyclopropenone (DPC). The receptors shown here come from a woman in her fifties or sixties with alopecia areata. Some clones in this sample may be carry-over from other donors' samples.

This clonotype has only a few counts. The rearrangement uses TRBV18 and TRBJ1-6; maybe TRBD1 (6 bases). CDR1 and CDR2 from the germline V gene are KGHSH and LQKENI. Trimming removed 3 bases at V and 10 bases at J, with 13 bases between. The CDR3 contains 14 residues. The CDR3 DNA sequence: TGTGCCAGCTCACCGACAGGATTTGACTCACCCCTCCACTTT. Translation: CASSPTGFDSPLHF.

This clonotype was counted ten times or more. This chain links TRBV29-1 with TRBJ1-1; D remains unclear. The CDR3 spans 13 residues. CDR1 SQVTM and CDR2 ANQGSEA come from the germline V gene. V lost 3 bases and J lost 0, with 8 bases in between. The CDR3 nucleotides read TGCAGCGTTGAGGTCAGTATGAACACTGAAGCTTTCTTT. Translated: CSVEVSMNTEAFF.

This clonotype has ten or more counts. The chain has TRBV7-8 and TRBJ2-3; tentative D call: TRBD2 (6 bases). Germline V gives CDR1 SGHVS, CDR2 FQNEAQ. The CDR3 totals 17 residues. V was shortened by 1 base and J by 2 bases, with 16 bases between the two germline ends. The DNA for the CDR3 is TGTGCCAGCAGCTTAGGGGCCCGGGGGTGGGCCACAGATACGCAGTATTTT. The encoded protein is CASSLGARGWATDTQYF.

This clonotype was counted at least ten times. CDR3 in amino acids: CASSVMDTEAFF. DNA of the CDR3: TGTGCCAGCAGTGTTATGGACACTGAAGCTTTCTTT. The chain recombines TRBV2 with TRBJ1-1; D gene uncertain. V shed 4 bases and J shed 3 bases, with 6 bases lying between them. Looked up from germline, CDR1 is SNHLY and CDR2 is FYNNEI. The CDR3 totals 12 residues.